This T cell receptor beta chain is drawn from a study of blood T cell repertoires in COVID-19. On the study more broadly: Spain, Italy and the United States supplied samples that represented acute and convalescent COVID-19.

A Seattle source enrolled patients during active infection and followed them longitudinally. V was pared by 3 bases and J by 2 bases, with 5 bases between. Germline loops: CDR1 LGHDT, CDR2 YNNKEL (reference sequence). The CDR3 contains 12 residues. In the source study's methods: Reference gene primer amplification gave nucleated cell count estimates. TCRdb's table, derived via immunoSEQ multiplex PCR, lists solely in-frame clones and lacks some. The DNA gave D and trimming, while V, J and clone size come from that table. The sample lists some 450,000 clones, roughly 90% occurring once. This clone was seen a single time.

The receptor was derived from a man aged 18 to 30 with COVID-19, enrolled during active disease. The sample comprised peripheral blood. V and J are TRBV3-1 (or the pseudogene TRBV3-2) and TRBJ2-7; D call uncertain. The CDR3 sequence: CASSHIPYEQYF. In DNA, the CDR3 is TGTGCCAGCAGCCACATCCCCTACGAGCAGTACTTC.